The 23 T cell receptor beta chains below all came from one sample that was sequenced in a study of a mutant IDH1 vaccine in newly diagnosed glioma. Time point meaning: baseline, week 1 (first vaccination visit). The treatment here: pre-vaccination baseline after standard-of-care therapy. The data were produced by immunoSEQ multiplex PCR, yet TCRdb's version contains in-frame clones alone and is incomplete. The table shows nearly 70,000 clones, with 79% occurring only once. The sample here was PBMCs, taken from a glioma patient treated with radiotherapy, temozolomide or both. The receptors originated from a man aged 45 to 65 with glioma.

The CDR3 region is CASSRGGMGTDTQYF. Here the CDR3 DNA reads TGTGCCAGCTCGAGGGGGGGGATGGGCACAGATACGCAGTATTTT. The gene calls are TRBV5-8 and TRBJ2-3, with D possibly TRBD2 on 7 matching bases. This CDR3 comprises 15 residues. Looked up from germline, CDR1 is SGHTS and CDR2 is YDEGEE. V was clipped by 7 bases and J by 1 base, with 16 bases between them.

The DNA of the CDR3 is TGTGCCAGCAGCTTTTCGGGGGGCAAGACCCAGTACTTC. Amino acid sequence: CASSFSGGKTQYF. The chain joins TRBV7-8 to TRBJ2-5; maybe TRBD2 (7 bases). V was shortened by 3 bases and J by 6 bases, with 11 bases between the two germline ends. Germline assignment: CDR1 SGHVS and CDR2 FQNEAQ. This CDR3 spans 13 amino acids. Full variable domain (rest looked up from reference TRBV7-8 and TRBJ2-5): GAGVSQSPRYKVAKRGQDVALRCDPISGHVSLFWYQQALGQGPEFLTYFQNEAQLDKSGLPSDRFFAERPEGSVSTLKIQRTQQEDSAVYLCASSFSGGKTQYFGPGTRLLVL.

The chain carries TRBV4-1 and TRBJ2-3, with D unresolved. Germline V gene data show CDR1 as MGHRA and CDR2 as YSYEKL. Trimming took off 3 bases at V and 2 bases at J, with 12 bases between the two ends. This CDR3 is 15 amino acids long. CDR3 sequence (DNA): TGCGCCAGCAGCCAGTTAGGCTTTCCCACAGATACGCAGTATTTT. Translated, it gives CASSQLGFPTDTQYF.

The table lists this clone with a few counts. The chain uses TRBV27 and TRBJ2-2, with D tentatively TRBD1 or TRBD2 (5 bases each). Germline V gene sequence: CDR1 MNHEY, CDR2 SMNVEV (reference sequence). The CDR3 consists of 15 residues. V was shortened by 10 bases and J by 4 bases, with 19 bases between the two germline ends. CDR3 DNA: TGTGCCACCCTTGCTACGTGGGGGAGCACCGGGGAGCTGTTTTTT. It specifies CATLATWGSTGELFF.

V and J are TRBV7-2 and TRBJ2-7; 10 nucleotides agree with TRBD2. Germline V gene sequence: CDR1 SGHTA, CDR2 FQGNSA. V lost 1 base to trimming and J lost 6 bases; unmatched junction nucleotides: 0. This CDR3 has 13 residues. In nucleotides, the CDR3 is TGTGCCAGCAGCTTAGGGACTAGCGGCGAGCAGTACTTC. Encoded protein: CASSLGTSGEQYF.

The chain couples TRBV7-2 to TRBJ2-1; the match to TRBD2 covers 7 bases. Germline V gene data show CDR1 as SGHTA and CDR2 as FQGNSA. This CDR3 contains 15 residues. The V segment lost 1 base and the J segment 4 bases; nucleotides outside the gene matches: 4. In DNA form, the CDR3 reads TGTGCCAGCAGCTTAGAAGCGGGGCCTTACAATGAGCAGTTCTTC. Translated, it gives CASSLEAGPYNEQFF.

CDR3 amino acids: CASTPDRGTYSNQPQHF. In DNA, the CDR3 is TGTGCCAGTACCCCGGATCGGGGAACTTATAGCAATCAGCCCCAGCATTTT. V usage is TRBV19 and J usage is TRBJ1-5; no clear D gene. V lost 7 bases to trimming and J lost 0 bases, with 19 bases between them. The CDR3 sequence is 17 residues long. Germline V gives CDR1 LNHDA, CDR2 SQIVND (reference sequence).

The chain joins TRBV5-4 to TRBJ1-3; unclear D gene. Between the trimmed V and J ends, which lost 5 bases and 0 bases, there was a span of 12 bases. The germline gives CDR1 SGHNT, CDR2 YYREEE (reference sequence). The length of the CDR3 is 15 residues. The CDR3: CASSPEPSSGNTIYF. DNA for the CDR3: TGTGCCAGCAGTCCAGAACCGAGCTCTGGAAACACCATATATTTT.

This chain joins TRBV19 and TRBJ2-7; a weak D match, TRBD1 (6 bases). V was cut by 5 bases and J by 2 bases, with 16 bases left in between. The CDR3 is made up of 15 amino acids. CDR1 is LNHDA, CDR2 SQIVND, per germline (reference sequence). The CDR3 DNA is TGTGCCAGTAGTTCGGTCGGACAGCTCACCTACGAGCAGTACTTC. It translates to CASSSVGQLTYEQYF. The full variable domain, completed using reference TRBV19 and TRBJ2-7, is DGGITQSPKYLFRKEGQNVTLSCEQNLNHDAMYWYRQDPGQGLRLIYYSQIVNDFQKGDIAEGYSVSREKKESFPLTVTSAQKNPTAFYLCASSSVGQLTYEQYFGPGTRLTVT.

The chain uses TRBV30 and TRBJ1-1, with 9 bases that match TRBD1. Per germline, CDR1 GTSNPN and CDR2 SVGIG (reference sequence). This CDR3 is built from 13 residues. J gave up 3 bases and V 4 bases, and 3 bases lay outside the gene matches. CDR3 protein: CAWNRDRDTEAFF. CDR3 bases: TGTGCCTGGAACCGGGACAGGGACACTGAAGCTTTCTTT.

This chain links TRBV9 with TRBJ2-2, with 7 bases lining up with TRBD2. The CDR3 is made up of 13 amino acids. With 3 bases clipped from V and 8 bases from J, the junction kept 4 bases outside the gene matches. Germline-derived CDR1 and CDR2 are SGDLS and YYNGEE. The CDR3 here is CASSAGRWGELFF. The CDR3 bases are TGTGCCAGCAGCGCCGGGAGGTGGGGGGAGCTGTTTTTT. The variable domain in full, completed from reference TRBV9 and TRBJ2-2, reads DSGVTQTPKHLITATGQRVTLRCSPRSGDLSVYWYQQSLDQGLQFLIQYYNGEERAKGNILERFSAQQFPDLHSELNLSSLELGDSALYFCASSAGRWGELFFGEGSRLTVL.

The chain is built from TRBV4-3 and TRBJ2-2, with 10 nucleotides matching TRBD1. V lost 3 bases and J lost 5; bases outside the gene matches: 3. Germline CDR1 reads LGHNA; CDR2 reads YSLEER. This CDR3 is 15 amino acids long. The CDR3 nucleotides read TGCGCCAGCAGCCATGACAGGGGGCGGACCGGGGAGCTGTTTTTT. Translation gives CASSHDRGRTGELFF.

CDR3 protein: CASSQDGTGRGYTF. In DNA, the CDR3 is TGCGCCAGCAGCCAAGATGGAACAGGGCGAGGCTACACCTTC. This chain joins TRBV4-3 and TRBJ1-2; TRBD1 might be the D (6 bases). Germline CDR1 reads LGHNA; CDR2 reads YSLEER. CDR3 length: 14 residues. V lost 0 bases to trimming and J lost 8 bases, with 13 bases between them.

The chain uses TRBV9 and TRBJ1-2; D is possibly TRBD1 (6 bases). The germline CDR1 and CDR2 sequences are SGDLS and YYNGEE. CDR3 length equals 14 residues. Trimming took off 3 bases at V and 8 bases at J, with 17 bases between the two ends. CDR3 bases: TGTGCCAGCAGCGCTAATTCAGGGGCGTCGGGCTACACCTTC. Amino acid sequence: CASSANSGASGYTF. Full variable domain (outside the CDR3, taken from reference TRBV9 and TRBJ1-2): DSGVTQTPKHLITATGQRVTLRCSPRSGDLSVYWYQQSLDQGLQFLIQYYNGEERAKGNILERFSAQQFPDLHSELNLSSLELGDSALYFCASSANSGASGYTFGSGTRLTVV.

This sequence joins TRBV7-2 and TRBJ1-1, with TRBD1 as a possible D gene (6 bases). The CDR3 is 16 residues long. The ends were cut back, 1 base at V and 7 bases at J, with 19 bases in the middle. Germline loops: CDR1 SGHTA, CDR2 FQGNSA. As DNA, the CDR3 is TGTGCCAGCAGCTTAGACACAGGGAGGGGAAGAGTTGAAGCTTTCTTT. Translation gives CASSLDTGRGRVEAFF. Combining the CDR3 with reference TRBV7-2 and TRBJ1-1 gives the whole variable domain GAGVSQSPSNKVTEKGKDVELRCDPISGHTALYWYRQSLGQGLEFLIYFQGNSAPDKSGLPSDRFSAERTGGSVSTLTIQRTQQEDSAVYLCASSLDTGRGRVEAFFGQGTRLTVV.

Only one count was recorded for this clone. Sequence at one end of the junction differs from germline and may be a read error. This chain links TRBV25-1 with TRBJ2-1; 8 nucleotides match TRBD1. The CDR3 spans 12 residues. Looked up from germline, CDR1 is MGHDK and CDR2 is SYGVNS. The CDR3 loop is CASEIVGDRRIF. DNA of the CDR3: TGTGCCAGCGAAATAGTGGGGGACAGGCGGATCTTC.

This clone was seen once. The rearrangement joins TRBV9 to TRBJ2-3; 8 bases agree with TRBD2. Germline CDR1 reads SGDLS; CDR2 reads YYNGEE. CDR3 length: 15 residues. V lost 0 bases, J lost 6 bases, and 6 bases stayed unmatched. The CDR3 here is CASSVERGGRDTQYF. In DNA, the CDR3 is TGTGCCAGCAGCGTAGAACGGGGGGGGCGGGATACGCAGTATTTT.

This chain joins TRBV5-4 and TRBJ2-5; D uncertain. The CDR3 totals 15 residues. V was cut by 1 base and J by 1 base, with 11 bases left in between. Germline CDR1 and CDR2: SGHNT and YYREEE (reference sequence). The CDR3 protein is CASSLQAGPQETQYF. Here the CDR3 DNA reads TGTGCCAGCAGCTTGCAGGCAGGACCCCAAGAGACCCAGTACTTC.

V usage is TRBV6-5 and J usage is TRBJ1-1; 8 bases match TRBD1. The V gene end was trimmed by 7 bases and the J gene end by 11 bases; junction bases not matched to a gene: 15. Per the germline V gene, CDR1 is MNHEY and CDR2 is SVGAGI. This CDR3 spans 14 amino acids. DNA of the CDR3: TGTGCCAGCACCCTTACCAGGGCAGGGGGCGTCGCTTTCTTT. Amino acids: CASTLTRAGGVAFF.

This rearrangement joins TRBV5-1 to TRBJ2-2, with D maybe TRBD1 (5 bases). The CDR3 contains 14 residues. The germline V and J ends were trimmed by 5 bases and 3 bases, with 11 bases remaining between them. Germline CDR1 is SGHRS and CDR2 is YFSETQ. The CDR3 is CASSSQGDTGELFF. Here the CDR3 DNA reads TGCGCCAGCAGTTCCCAGGGTGACACCGGGGAGCTGTTTTTT.

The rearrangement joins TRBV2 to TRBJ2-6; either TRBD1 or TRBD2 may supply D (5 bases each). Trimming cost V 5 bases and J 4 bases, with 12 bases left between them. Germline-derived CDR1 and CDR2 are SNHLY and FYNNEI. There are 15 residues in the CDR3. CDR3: CASSWDLAGANVLTF. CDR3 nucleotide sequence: TGTGCCAGCAGTTGGGACCTGGCCGGGGCCAACGTCCTGACTTTC.

Here the CDR3 reads CATDDRGRDEQYF. Written as DNA, the CDR3 is TGTGCCACGGACGACAGGGGAAGGGACGAGCAGTACTTC. The chain employs TRBV10-3 and TRBJ2-7; 8 nucleotides align to TRBD1. The germline V gene encodes CDR1 ENHRY and CDR2 SYGVKD. This CDR3 contains 13 residues. The V segment lost 10 bases and the J segment 5 bases; nucleotides outside the gene matches: 10.

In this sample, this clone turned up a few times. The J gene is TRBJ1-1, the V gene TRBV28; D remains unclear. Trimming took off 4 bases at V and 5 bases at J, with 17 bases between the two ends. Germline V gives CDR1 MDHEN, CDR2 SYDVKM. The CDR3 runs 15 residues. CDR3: CASSSIFLPGTEAFF. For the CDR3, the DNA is TGTGCCAGCAGTTCCATCTTCCTCCCTGGTACTGAAGCTTTCTTT.